This T cell receptor (beta chain) was sequenced in a study of blood T cell repertoires in COVID-19. Study background: Acute and convalescent COVID-19 samples came from the United States, Italy and Spain.

Authors' processing steps: Reference gene primer amplification yielded estimated nucleated cell counts. The data were produced by immunoSEQ multiplex PCR, yet TCRdb's version contains in-frame clones alone and is incomplete. V and J calls and clone size are as listed in that table; D and trimming were resolved from the DNA. Of approximately 150,000 clones detected, roughly 87% appear once; the ten largest clones hold around 5%. This CDR3 has 18 residues. Sequenced: peripheral blood. The V and J genes are TRBV21-1 and TRBJ1-1. TRBV21-1 is assigned pseudogene status. The origin of this receptor is a human donor in a cohort sampled during active COVID-19. This CDR3 reads CASSKERAGCLTGSEAFF. CDR3 sequence (DNA): TGTGCCAGCAGCAAAGAGCGGGCAGGGTGCCTAACGGGCAGTGAAGCTTTCTTT.